This T cell receptor (beta chain) derives from a study of T cell changes during pregnancy in multiple sclerosis. The ends were cut back, 3 bases at V and 0 bases at J, with 12 bases in the middle. Germline assignment: CDR1 SGHVS and CDR2 FQNEAQ. The CDR3 runs 16 residues. Some clones are missing from TCRdb's copy, which holds only in-frame ones; the method was immunoSEQ multiplex PCR. The repertoire holds approximately 100,000 clones, with almost 95% as singletons. J is TRBJ1-5 and V is TRBV7-8; D is perhaps TRBD1 (5 bases). The TCR sequence derives from a female donor with multiple sclerosis, enrolled in a pregnancy study. The sequencing used peripheral blood, collected in the third trimester of pregnancy. CDR3 protein: CASSLTDAPSNQPQHF. In nucleotides, the CDR3 is TGTGCCAGCAGCTTGACAGATGCCCCTAGCAATCAGCCCCAGCATTTT.